Below are 11 T cell receptor beta chains sequenced from a single sample in a study of T cells after yellow fever vaccination. TCRdb re-called the 5' RACE reads with MiXCR, one entry per CDR3 protein. The data contain a few hundred thousand distinct CDR3 sequences, about 8.3% of them singletons. Sequencing was performed on PBMCs, taken 45 days after the first yellow fever vaccination. The receptors were gathered from a young man who received the YFV17D yellow fever vaccine.

There are many counts of this clonotype. The rearrangement links TRBV20-1 to TRBJ2-5; tentatively, D is TRBD2 (7 bases). Trimming left V 3 bases short and J 5 bases short, with 19 bases between. Germline CDR1 and CDR2: DFQATT and SNEGSKA (reference sequence). The CDR3 is 15 amino acids. As DNA, the CDR3 is TGCAGTGCTAGTCCCCGGGGGGCTACTTGGGAGACCCAGTACTTC. Residues: CSASPRGATWETQYF.

This CDR3 is CASSSRQSYNSPLHF. As DNA, the CDR3 is TGTGCCAGCAGCTCCCGACAGAGCTATAATTCACCCCTCCACTTT. The rearrangement uses TRBV7-9 and TRBJ1-6, with a possible D match to TRBD1 (5 bases). CDR1 and CDR2 from the germline V gene are SEHNR and FQNEAQ (reference sequence). Trimming removed 4 bases at V and 3 bases at J, with 10 bases between. This CDR3 region has 15 residues.

This clonotype came up many times. The chain employs TRBV11-2 and TRBJ2-1, with 9 bases that match TRBD1. From germline, CDR1 is SGHAT and CDR2 FQNNGV. V shed 5 bases, J shed 5 bases, and the junction held 7 bases outside the gene matches. The CDR3 totals 15 residues. This CDR3 is CASSIRDRVHNEQFF. As DNA, the CDR3 is TGTGCCAGCAGCATACGGGACAGGGTCCACAATGAGCAGTTCTTC.

The rearrangement joins TRBV4-1 to TRBJ1-3, with D perhaps matching TRBD1 (5 bases). CDR1 MGHRA and CDR2 YSYEKL come from the germline V gene. The CDR3 runs to 16 residues. V lost 4 bases and J 0 bases, leaving 13 bases between the germline ends. The CDR3 DNA is TGCGCCAGCAGCCCAGGGATGGGGCACTCTGGAAACACCATATATTTT. This translates into CASSPGMGHSGNTIYF.

V usage is TRBV21-1 and J usage is TRBJ1-6; the table's D call, TRBD1, was not checked against the DNA. TRBV21-1 is marked as a pseudogene. The CDR3 runs 14 residues. Here the CDR3 reads CAAPRTPGDSPLHF. CDR3 DNA: TGTGCCGCCCCCCGGACACCCGGGGATTCACCCCTCCACTTT.

The rearrangement uses TRBV12-5 and TRBJ2-1; D not resolved. Germline V gene data show CDR1 as LGHNT and CDR2 as FRNRAP. The CDR3 covers 13 residues. Between the trimmed V and J ends, which lost 3 bases and 4 bases, there was a span of 7 bases. The CDR3 is CASGLARYNEQFF. DNA of the CDR3: TGTGCTAGTGGTTTAGCCAGGTACAATGAGCAGTTCTTC.

V usage is TRBV28 and J usage is TRBJ2-3; TRBD2 matches at 8 bases. Looked up from germline, CDR1 is MDHEN and CDR2 is SYDVKM. The CDR3 consists of 15 residues. V gave up 6 bases and J gave up 2 bases; unmatched junction bases: 7. CDR3 nucleotide sequence: TGTGCCAGCAGCCCACCGGGGGGGAACACAGATACGCAGTATTTT. Its protein is CASSPPGGNTDTQYF.

This chain links TRBV25-1 with TRBJ1-6, with D maybe TRBD1 (6 bases). Germline V gene data show CDR1 as MGHDK and CDR2 as SYGVNS. The CDR3 extends over 14 amino acids. The V gene lost 8 bases and the J gene lost 7 bases, with 15 bases spanning the gap. The CDR3 region has the DNA TGTGCCAGCGGTCGGCAGGGGATCAATTCACCCCTCCACTTT. This gives the protein CASGRQGINSPLHF.

In its sample, this clonotype was seen a few times. The chain is built from TRBV24-1 and TRBJ2-3; 7 nucleotides align to TRBD1. CDR3 length: 15 amino acids. In germline, CDR1 is KGHDR, CDR2 SFDVKD. J lost 0 bases, V lost 2 bases, and 1 base had no gene match. In DNA, the CDR3 is TGTGCCACCAGTGATTGGACAGGTAGCACAGATACGCAGTATTTT. This translates into CATSDWTGSTDTQYF.

This clonotype was picked up a small number of times. The gene calls are TRBV29-1 and TRBJ2-3; the match to TRBD1 covers 7 bases. Germline V gives CDR1 SQVTM, CDR2 ANQGSEA. Unmatched junction bases numbered 8, after V lost 2 bases and J lost 3 bases. CDR3 length: 15 residues. CDR3 in amino acids: CSVEKWGQSTDTQYF. The CDR3, as DNA: TGCAGCGTTGAAAAGTGGGGACAGAGTACAGATACGCAGTATTTT.

The gene calls are TRBV20-1 and TRBJ1-2, with TRBD1 as a possible D gene (6 bases). With 5 bases removed from V and 1 base from J, the gap between germline ends came to 17 bases. CDR1 is DFQATT and CDR2 is SNEGSKA in the germline V gene (reference sequence). The length of the CDR3 is 15 residues. CDR3 in amino acids: CSARKQGNRNYGYTF. CDR3 nucleotide sequence: TGCAGTGCTCGAAAACAGGGAAACCGTAACTATGGCTACACCTTC.